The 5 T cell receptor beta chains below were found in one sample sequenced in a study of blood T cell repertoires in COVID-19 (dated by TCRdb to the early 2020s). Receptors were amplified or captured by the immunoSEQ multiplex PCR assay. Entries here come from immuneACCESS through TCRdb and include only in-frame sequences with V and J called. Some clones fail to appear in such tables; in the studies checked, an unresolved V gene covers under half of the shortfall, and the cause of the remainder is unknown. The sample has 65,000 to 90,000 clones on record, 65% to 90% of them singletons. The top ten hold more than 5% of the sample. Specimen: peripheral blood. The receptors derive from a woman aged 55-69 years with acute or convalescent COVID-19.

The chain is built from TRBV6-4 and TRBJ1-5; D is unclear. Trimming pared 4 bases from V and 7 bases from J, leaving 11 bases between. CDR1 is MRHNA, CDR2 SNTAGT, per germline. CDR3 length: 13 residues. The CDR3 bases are TGTGCCAGCAGTGTGCAAGAGGGCCAGCCCCAGCATTTT. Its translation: CASSVQEGQPQHF.

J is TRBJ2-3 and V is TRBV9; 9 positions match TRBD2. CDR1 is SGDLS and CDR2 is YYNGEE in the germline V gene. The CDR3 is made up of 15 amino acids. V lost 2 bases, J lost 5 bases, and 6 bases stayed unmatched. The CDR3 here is CASSVWRGGQDTQYF. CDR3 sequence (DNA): TGTGCCAGCAGCGTCTGGCGGGGGGGTCAAGATACGCAGTATTTT.

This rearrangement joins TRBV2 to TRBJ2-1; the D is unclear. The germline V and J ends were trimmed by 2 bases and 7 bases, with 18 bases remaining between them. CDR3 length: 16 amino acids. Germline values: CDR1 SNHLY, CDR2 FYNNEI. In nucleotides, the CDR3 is TGTGCCAGCAGTGAAATGGCTTGGGCCAGACGGAATGAGCAGTTCTTC. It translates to CASSEMAWARRNEQFF.

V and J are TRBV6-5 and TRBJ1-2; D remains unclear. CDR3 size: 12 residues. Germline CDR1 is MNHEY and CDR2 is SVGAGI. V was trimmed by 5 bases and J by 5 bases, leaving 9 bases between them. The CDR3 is CASSPRGYGYTF. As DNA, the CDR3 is TGTGCCAGCAGTCCTCGGGGTTATGGCTACACCTTC.

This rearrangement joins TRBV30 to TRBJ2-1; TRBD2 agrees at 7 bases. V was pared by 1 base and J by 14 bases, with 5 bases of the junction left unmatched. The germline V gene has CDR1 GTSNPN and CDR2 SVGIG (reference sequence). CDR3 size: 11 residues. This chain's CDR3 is CAWSAGGEEFF. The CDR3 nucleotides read TGTGCCTGGAGTGCTGGGGGGGAAGAGTTCTTC.